The rows below give T cell receptor beta chains drawn from one sample of a study of blood T cells in healthy people across ages. TCRdb processed the 5' RACE reads anew with MiXCR; each CDR3 protein has one entry. The data show 850,000 to 1,300,000 distinct CDR3 sequences, around 43% seen once. The source material was blood. These receptors all come from a woman aged 60-75 years in good health. CDR3s include the opening cysteine and the closing phenylalanine or tryptophan. Fields, in order: CDR3 length, J gene, D gene, V gene, clone size, CDR3 protein, CDR3 DNA. A D gene is named only where the DNA matches it firmly. The size of a clone is reported for some rows only, either as once, few or many, or as a class for expanded clones.

length: 17; J: TRBJ2-7; D: TRBD2; V: TRBV13; size: few; CDR3: CASSSTRTSGVYYEQYF; DNA: TGTGCCAGCAGCAGCACCAGGACTAGCGGGGTTTATTACGAGCAGTACTTC
length: 14; J: TRBJ2-1; D: -; V: TRBV24-1; size: -; CDR3: CATTGWPSYNEQFF; DNA: TGTGCCACCACCGGATGGCCCTCCTACAATGAGCAGTTCTTC
length: 15; J: TRBJ2-5; D: TRBD2; V: TRBV20-1; size: -; CDR3: CSANIGTSGRTEQYF; DNA: TGCAGTGCCAACATCGGGACTAGCGGGAGAACTGAGCAGTACTTC
length: 14; J: TRBJ2-7; D: TRBD2; V: TRBV7-8; size: few; CDR3: CASSLGGVDYEQYF; DNA: TGTGCCAGCAGCTTGGGAGGGGTCGATTACGAGCAGTACTTC
length: 15; J: TRBJ2-5; D: TRBD2; V: TRBV28; size: -; CDR3: CASSQTSGSFGTQYF; DNA: TGTGCCAGCAGCCAGACTAGCGGGAGCTTCGGGACCCAGTACTTC
length: 16; J: TRBJ2-4; D: -; V: TRBV29-1; size: few; CDR3: CSVEDLLGPGMVEQYF; DNA: TGCAGCGTTGAAGATCTTCTAGGACCGGGGATGGTGGAGCAGTACTTC
length: 16; J: TRBJ2-1; D: TRBD1; V: TRBV2; size: -; CDR3: CASSEAGQGSYNEQFF; DNA: TGTGCCAGCAGTGAAGCGGGACAGGGCTCTTACAATGAGCAGTTCTTC
length: 14; J: TRBJ2-3; D: TRBD2; V: TRBV7-3; size: few; CDR3: CASSLSGGLDTQYF; DNA: TGTGCCAGCAGCTTATCGGGAGGGTTGGATACGCAGTATTTT
length: 16; J: TRBJ2-2; D: -; V: TRBV5-1; size: -; CDR3: CASSSGRGVDTGELFF; DNA: TGCGCCAGCAGCTCTGGCAGGGGAGTTGACACCGGGGAGCTGTTTTTT
length: 15; J: TRBJ1-2; D: -; V: TRBV14; size: -; CDR3: CASSQGGRPYYGYTF; DNA: TGTGCCAGCAGCCAAGGGGGACGGCCTTACTATGGCTACACCTTC
length: 17; J: TRBJ2-5; D: -; V: TRBV6-6; size: -; CDR3: CASSDQRNPKGMETQYF; DNA: TGTGCCAGCAGCGACCAACGTAACCCCAAGGGAATGGAGACCCAGTACTTC
length: 14; J: TRBJ2-7; D: TRBD2; V: TRBV11-2; size: few; CDR3: CASSLGAGAIEQYF; DNA: TGTGCCAGCAGCTTAGGAGCGGGGGCCATTGAGCAGTACTTC
length: 14; J: TRBJ2-7; D: TRBD1; V: TRBV27; size: -; CDR3: CASSPRGTGAEQYF; DNA: TGTGCCAGCAGTCCCCGAGGGACAGGGGCCGAGCAGTACTTC
length: 19; J: TRBJ2-3; D: TRBD2; V: TRBV7-7; size: -; CDR3: CASSRPSGSGGKGTDTQYF; DNA: TGTGCCAGCAGCCGACCCAGCGGGAGCGGAGGTAAAGGCACAGATACGCAGTATTTT
length: 13; J: TRBJ1-2; D: TRBD1; V: TRBV6-5; size: -; CDR3: CASSADRGLGYTF; DNA: TGTGCCAGCAGTGCAGACAGGGGGCTTGGCTACACCTTC
length: 15; J: TRBJ2-3; D: -; V: TRBV12-3/TRBV12-4; size: many; CDR3: CASSFGGVGTDTQYF; DNA: TGTGCCAGCAGTTTCGGAGGGGTGGGCACAGATACGCAGTATTTT
length: 16; J: TRBJ2-2; D: -; V: TRBV4-2; size: -; CDR3: CASSQASRSNTGELFF; DNA: TGTGCCAGCAGCCAAGCGTCTAGGTCGAACACCGGGGAGCTGTTTTTT
length: 16; J: TRBJ2-3; D: TRBD2; V: TRBV12-3/TRBV12-4; size: -; CDR3: CASTLGSGSRADTQYF; DNA: TGTGCCAGCACCCTGGGGAGCGGGAGTAGAGCAGATACGCAGTATTTT
length: 15; J: TRBJ2-5; D: TRBD1; V: TRBV4-1; size: few; CDR3: CASSQEGTGAETQYF; DNA: TGCGCCAGCAGCCAAGAAGGGACAGGGGCAGAGACCCAGTACTTC
length: 11; J: TRBJ2-1; D: -; V: TRBV9; size: few; CDR3: CASSYQDEQFF; DNA: TGTGCCAGCAGCTACCAGGATGAGCAGTTCTTC
length: 15; J: TRBJ2-3; D: -; V: TRBV9; size: few; CDR3: CASSVVGASTDTQYF; DNA: TGTGCCAGCAGCGTAGTTGGGGCTAGCACAGATACGCAGTATTTT
length: 17; J: TRBJ2-3; D: -; V: TRBV20-1; size: -; CDR3: CSAFPLTPRLPTDTQYF; DNA: TGCAGTGCTTTCCCCTTGACTCCCCGACTCCCCACAGATACGCAGTATTTT
length: 14; J: TRBJ2-1; D: TRBD1; V: TRBV4-1; size: -; CDR3: CASSRLGTDNEQFF; DNA: TGCGCCAGCAGCCGCCTGGGGACAGACAATGAGCAGTTCTTC
length: 17; J: TRBJ2-6; D: TRBD2; V: TRBV25-1; size: -; CDR3: CASSEWGGSSGANVLTF; DNA: TGTGCCAGCAGTGAATGGGGCGGGAGCTCTGGGGCCAACGTCCTGACTTTC
length: 12; J: TRBJ2-7; D: TRBD1; V: TRBV20-1; size: -; CDR3: CSAGQGDYEQYF; DNA: TGCAGTGCCGGACAGGGCGACTACGAGCAGTACTTC
length: 18; J: TRBJ2-3; D: -; V: TRBV21-1; size: -; CDR3: CASSKRRSGRDSLDTQYF; DNA: TGTGCCAGCAGCAAGAGAAGAAGCGGGAGGGATTCACTAGATACGCAGTATTTT
length: 13; J: TRBJ2-7; D: -; V: TRBV29-1; size: -; CDR3: CSTLQGGSHEQYF; DNA: TGCAGCACCCTACAGGGGGGGAGTCACGAGCAGTACTTC
length: 16; J: TRBJ1-2; D: -; V: TRBV5-1; size: -; CDR3: CASSLDVAGLDYGYTF; DNA: TGCGCCAGCAGCTTGGATGTGGCAGGGTTGGACTATGGCTACACCTTC
length: 20; J: TRBJ2-6; D: -; V: TRBV5-6; size: few; CDR3: CASSSGRRQDPLSGANVLTF; DNA: TGTGCCAGCAGCTCAGGCCGTAGACAGGACCCCCTCTCTGGGGCCAACGTCCTGACTTTC
length: 14; J: TRBJ2-6; D: -; V: TRBV29-1; size: -; CDR3: CSVWAPSGANVLTF; DNA: TGCAGCGTTTGGGCCCCCTCTGGGGCCAACGTCCTGACTTTC
length: 18; J: TRBJ1-2; D: -; V: TRBV21-1; size: -; CDR3: CASSKRGQGPPPTYGYTF; DNA: TGTGCCAGCAGCAAAAGGGGGCAGGGCCCCCCACCCACCTATGGCTACACCTTC
length: 16; J: TRBJ2-5; D: -; V: TRBV4-2; size: -; CDR3: CASSHTLGPEAETQYF; DNA: TGTGCCAGCAGCCATACCCTAGGCCCCGAAGCGGAGACCCAGTACTTC